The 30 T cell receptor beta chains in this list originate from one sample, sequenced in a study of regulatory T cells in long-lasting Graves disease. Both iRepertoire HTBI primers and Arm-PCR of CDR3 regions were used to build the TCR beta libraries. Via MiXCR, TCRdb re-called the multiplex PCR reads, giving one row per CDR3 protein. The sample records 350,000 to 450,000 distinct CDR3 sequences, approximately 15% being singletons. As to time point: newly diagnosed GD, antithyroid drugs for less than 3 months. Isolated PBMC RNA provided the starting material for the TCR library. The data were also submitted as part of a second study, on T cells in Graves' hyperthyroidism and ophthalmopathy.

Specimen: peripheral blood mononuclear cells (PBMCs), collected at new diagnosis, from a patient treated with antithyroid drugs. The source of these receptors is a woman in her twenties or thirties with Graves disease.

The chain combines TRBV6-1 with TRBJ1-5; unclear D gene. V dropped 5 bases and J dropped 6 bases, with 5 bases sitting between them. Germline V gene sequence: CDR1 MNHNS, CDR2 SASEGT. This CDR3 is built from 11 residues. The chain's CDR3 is CASSRAQPQHF. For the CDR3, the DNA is TGTGCCAGCAGTAGGGCTCAGCCCCAGCATTTT.

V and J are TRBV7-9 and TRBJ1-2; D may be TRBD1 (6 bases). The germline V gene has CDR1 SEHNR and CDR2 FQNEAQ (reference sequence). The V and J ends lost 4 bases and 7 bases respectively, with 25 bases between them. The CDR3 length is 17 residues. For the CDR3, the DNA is TGTGCCAGCAGCTCGGGCCCCCTCCCTCGACAGGTGGGTGGCTACACCTTC. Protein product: CASSSGPLPRQVGGYTF.

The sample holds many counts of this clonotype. The CDR3 sequence is CAWSVRAGGSTGELFF. The CDR3 nucleotides read TGTGCCTGGAGTGTACGTGCGGGGGGGAGCACCGGGGAGCTGTTTTTT. The chain recombines TRBV30 with TRBJ2-2, with 9 nucleotides matching TRBD2. This CDR3 region has 16 residues. Trimming at V came to 0 bases and at J to 4 bases, leaving 6 bases not matched to a gene. In germline, CDR1 is GTSNPN, CDR2 SVGIG (reference sequence).

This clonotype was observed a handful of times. The CDR3 DNA follows: TGTGCCAGTACCCGGGACAGAGCCACAGATACGCAGTATTTT. Protein: CASTRDRATDTQYF. The genes are TRBV19 and TRBJ2-3; 7 bases fit TRBD1. Losses at the gene ends were 7 bases for V and 2 bases for J; bases not matched to a gene: 6. From germline, CDR1 is LNHDA and CDR2 SQIVND (reference sequence). The CDR3 spans 14 residues.

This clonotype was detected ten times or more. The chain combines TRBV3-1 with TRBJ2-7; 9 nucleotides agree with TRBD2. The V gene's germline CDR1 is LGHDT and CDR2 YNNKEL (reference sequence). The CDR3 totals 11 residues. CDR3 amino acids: CAAGGPHEQYF. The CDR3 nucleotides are TGTGCGGCGGGAGGGCCTCACGAGCAGTACTTC.

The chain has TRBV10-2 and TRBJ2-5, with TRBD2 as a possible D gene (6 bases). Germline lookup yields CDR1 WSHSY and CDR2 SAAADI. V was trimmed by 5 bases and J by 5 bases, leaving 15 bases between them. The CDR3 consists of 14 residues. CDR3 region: CASSKTSAIETQYF. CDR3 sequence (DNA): TGCGCCAGCAGTAAGACTAGTGCGATCGAGACCCAGTACTTC.

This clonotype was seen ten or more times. The DNA for the CDR3 is TGTGCCAGCAGTGAACGAATCGTACAGAAGAAAACCCCAACTAATGAAAAACTGTTTTTT. It yields the protein CASSERIVQKKTPTNEKLFF. This chain connects TRBV25-1 to TRBJ1-4, with D unclear. Trimming stripped 2 bases from V and 0 bases from J, with 22 bases between. This CDR3 region has 20 residues. From germline, CDR1 is MGHDK and CDR2 SYGVNS.

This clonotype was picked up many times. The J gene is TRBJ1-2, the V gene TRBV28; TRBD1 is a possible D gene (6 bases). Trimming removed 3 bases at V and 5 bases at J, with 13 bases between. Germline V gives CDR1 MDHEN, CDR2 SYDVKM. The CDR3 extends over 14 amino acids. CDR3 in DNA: TGTGCCAGCAGTTTCGGACCTAGGGGGTATGGCTACACCTTC. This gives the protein CASSFGPRGYGYTF.

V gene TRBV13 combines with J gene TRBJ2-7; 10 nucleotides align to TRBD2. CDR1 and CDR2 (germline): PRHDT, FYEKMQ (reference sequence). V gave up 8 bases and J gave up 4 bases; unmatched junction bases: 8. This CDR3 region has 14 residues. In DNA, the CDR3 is TGTGCCAGCTCCGAGCGGGAGGGCTTTTACGAGCAGTACTTC. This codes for CASSEREGFYEQYF.

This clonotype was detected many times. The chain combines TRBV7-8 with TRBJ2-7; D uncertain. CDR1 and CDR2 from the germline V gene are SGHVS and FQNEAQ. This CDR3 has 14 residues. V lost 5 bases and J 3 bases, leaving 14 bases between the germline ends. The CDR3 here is CASSTRVGYYEQYF. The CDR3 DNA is TGTGCCAGCAGCACAAGGGTGGGCTACTACGAGCAGTACTTC. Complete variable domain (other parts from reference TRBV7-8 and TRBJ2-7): GAGVSQSPRYKVAKRGQDVALRCDPISGHVSLFWYQQALGQGPEFLTYFQNEAQLDKSGLPSDRFFAERPEGSVSTLKIQRTQQEDSAVYLCASSTRVGYYEQYFGPGTRLTVT.

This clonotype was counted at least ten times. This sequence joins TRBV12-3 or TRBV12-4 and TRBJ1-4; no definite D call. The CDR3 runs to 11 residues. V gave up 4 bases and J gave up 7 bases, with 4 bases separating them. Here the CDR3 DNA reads TGTGCCAGCAGTTACGGTGAAAAACTGTTTTTT. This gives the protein CASSYGEKLFF.

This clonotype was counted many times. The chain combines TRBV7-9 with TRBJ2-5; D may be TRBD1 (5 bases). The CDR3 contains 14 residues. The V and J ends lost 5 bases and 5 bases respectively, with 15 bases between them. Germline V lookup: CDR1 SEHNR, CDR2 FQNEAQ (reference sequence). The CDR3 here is CASSLVQGRETQYF. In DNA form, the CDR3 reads TGTGCCAGCAGCCTGGTGCAGGGAAGGGAGACCCAGTACTTC.

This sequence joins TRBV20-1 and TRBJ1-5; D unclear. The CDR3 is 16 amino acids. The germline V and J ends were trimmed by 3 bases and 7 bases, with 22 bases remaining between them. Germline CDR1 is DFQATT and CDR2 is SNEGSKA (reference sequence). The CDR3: CSASGPREGIGQPQHF. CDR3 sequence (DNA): TGCAGTGCTAGTGGCCCTCGGGAGGGAATAGGACAGCCCCAGCATTTT.

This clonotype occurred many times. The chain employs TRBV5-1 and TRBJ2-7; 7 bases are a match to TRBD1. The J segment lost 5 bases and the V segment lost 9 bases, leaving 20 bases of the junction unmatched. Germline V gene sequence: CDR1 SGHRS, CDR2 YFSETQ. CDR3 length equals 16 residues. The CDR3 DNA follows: TGCGCCACCATAAACCGGGACAGCTGGTCCTTACACGAGCAGTACTTC. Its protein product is CATINRDSWSLHEQYF.

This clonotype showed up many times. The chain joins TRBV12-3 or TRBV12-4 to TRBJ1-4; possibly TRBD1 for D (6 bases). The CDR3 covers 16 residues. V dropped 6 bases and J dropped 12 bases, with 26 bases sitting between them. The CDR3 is CASSPQWTDETEELFF. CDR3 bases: TGTGCCAGCAGCCCTCAGTGGACAGACGAAACCGAGGAACTGTTTTTT.

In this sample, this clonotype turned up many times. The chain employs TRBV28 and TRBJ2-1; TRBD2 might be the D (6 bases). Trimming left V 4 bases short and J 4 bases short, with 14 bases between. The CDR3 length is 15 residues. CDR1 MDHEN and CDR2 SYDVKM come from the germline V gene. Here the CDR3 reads CASSSSAGWYNEQFF. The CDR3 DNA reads TGTGCCAGCAGTTCCTCGGCGGGGTGGTACAATGAGCAGTTCTTC. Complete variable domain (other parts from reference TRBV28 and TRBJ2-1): DVKVTQSSRYLVKRTGEKVFLECVQDMDHENMFWYRQDPGLGLRLIYFSYDVKMKEKGDIPEGYSVSREKKERFSLILESASTNQTSMYLCASSSSAGWYNEQFFGPGTRLTVL.

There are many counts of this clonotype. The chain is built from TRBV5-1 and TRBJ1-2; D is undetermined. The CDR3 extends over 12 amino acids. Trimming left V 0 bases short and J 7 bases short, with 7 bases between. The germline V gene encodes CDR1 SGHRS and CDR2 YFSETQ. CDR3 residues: CASSLVSGGYTF. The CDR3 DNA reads TGCGCCAGCAGCTTGGTTTCAGGTGGCTACACCTTC.

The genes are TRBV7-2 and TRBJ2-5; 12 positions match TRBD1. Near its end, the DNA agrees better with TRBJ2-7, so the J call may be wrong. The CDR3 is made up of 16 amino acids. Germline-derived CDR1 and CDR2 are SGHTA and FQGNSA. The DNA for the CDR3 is TGTGCCAGCAGCTTAGGGGGGGGGACAGGGGGCGACGAGCAGTACTTC. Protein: CASSLGGGTGGDEQYF.

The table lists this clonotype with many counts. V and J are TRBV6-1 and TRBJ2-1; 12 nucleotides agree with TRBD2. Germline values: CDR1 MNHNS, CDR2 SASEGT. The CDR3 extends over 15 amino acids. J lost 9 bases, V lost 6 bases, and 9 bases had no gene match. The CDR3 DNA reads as TGTGCCAGCAGAACCGGGACTAGCGGGTCGGCTGAGCAGTTCTTC. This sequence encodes CASRTGTSGSAEQFF.

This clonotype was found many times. The CDR3 reads CASSPPAGSEAFF. CDR3 sequence (DNA): TGTGCCAGCTCACCACCGGCAGGAAGTGAAGCTTTCTTT. This rearrangement joins TRBV18 to TRBJ1-1; D is uncertain. V lost 0 bases to trimming and J lost 7 bases, with 9 bases between them. The CDR3 runs 13 residues. Germline V gene data show CDR1 as KGHSH and CDR2 as LQKENI.

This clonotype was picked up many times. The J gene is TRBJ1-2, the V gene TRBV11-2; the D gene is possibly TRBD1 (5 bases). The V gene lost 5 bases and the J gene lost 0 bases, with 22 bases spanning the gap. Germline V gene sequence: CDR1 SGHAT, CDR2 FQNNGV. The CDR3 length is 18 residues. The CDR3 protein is CASSPLGRERGPNYGYTF. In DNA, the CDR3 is TGTGCCAGCAGCCCCTTAGGTAGGGAGAGGGGACCTAACTATGGCTACACCTTC.

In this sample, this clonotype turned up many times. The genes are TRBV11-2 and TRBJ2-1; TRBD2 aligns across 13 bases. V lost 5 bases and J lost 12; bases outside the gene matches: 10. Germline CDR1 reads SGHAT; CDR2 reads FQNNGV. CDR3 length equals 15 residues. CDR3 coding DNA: TGTGCCAGCAGCCCGGGGACTAGCGGGGTTCTCCGGCAGTTCTTC. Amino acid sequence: CASSPGTSGVLRQFF.

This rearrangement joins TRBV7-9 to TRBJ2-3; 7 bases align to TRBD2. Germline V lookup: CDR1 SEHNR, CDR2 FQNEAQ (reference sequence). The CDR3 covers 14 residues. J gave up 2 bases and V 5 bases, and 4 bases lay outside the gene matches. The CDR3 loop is CASSVTSDTDTQYF. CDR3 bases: TGTGCCAGCAGCGTAACTAGCGACACAGATACGCAGTATTTT.

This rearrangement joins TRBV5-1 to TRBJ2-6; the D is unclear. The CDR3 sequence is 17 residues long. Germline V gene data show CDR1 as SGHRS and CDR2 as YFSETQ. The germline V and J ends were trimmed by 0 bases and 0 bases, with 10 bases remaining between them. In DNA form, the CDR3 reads TGCGCCAGCAGCTTGGTCTACCGCCTCTCTGGGGCCAACGTCCTGACTTTC. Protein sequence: CASSLVYRLSGANVLTF.

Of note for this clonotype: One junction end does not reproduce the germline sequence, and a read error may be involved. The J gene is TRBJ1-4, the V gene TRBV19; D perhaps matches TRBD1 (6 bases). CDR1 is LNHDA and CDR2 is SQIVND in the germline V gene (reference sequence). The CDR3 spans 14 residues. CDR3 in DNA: TGTGCCAGCACGACCGACAGGCTAAATGAAAGACTGTTTTTT. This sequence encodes CASTTDRLNERLFF.

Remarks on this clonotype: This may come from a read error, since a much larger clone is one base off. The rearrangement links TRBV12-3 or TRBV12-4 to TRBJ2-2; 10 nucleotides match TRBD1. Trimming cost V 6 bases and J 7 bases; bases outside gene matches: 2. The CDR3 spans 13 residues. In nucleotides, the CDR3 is TGTGCCAGCAGGGGACAGGGGAACGGGGAGCTGTTTTTT. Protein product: CASRGQGNGELFF.

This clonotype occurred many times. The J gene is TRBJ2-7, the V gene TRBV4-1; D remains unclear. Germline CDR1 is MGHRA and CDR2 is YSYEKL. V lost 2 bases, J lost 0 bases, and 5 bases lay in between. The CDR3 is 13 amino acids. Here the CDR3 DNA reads TGCGCCAGCAGCCAAAGTGGCTCCTACGAGCAGTACTTC. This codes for CASSQSGSYEQYF.

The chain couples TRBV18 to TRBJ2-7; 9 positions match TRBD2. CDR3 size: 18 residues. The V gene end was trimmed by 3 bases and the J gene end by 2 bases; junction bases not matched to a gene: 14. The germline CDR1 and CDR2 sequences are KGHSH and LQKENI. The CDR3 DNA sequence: TGTGCCAGCTCACCCCGGGAAGGGCTAGCGGGGATAGCCTACGAGCAGTACTTC. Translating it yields CASSPREGLAGIAYEQYF.

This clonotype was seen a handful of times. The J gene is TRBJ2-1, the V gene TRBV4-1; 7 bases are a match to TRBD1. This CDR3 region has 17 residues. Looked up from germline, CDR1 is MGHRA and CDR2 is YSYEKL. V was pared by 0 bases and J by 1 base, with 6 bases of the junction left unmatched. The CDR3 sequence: CASSQDRDSGSYNEQFF. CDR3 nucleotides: TGCGCCAGCAGCCAAGATAGGGACAGTGGATCCTACAATGAGCAGTTCTTC.

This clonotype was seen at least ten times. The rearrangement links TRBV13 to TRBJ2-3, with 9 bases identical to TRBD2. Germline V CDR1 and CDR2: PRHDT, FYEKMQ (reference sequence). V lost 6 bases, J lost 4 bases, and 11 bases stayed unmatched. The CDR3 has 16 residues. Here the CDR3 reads CASRPPGTSQADTQYF. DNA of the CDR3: TGTGCCAGCAGACCTCCCGGGACTAGCCAGGCAGATACGCAGTATTTT. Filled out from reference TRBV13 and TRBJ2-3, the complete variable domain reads AAGVIQSPRHLIKEKRETATLKCYPIPRHDTVYWYQQGPGQDPQFLISFYEKMQSDKGSIPDRFSAQQFSDYHSELNMSSLELGDSALYFCASRPPGTSQADTQYFGPGTRLTVL.